This T cell receptor (beta chain) was captured in a study of blood T cell repertoires in COVID-19. Turning to the study itself: From the United States, Italy and Spain came samples of acute and convalescent COVID-19. The cDNA or gDNA used as material had been derived from T cells, B-cell-depleted T cells, or PBMCs.

In the original processing: Reference gene primer amplification gave estimated nucleated cell counts. The table came from immunoSEQ multiplex PCR; TCRdb's copy has only in-frame clones and leaves some out. D and trimming were read from the DNA, whereas the V and J calls and clone size are those reported in that table. The sample has about 360,000 clones, roughly 90% seen once; the top ten hold just over 7%. Recruited during active infection, patients (from Seattle) were subsequently followed longitudinally. The CDR3 length is 17 residues. The V and J ends lost 1 base and 4 bases, in that order; junction bases with no gene match: 3. The V gene's germline CDR1 is SGHAT and CDR2 FQNNGV.

The receptor comes from a woman aged 55-75 years with COVID-19, enrolled during active disease. Sequenced material: peripheral blood. V gene TRBV11-2 combines with J gene TRBJ2-5; 16 bases map to TRBD2. Here the CDR3 reads CASSLVGLAGGLETQYF. The CDR3 DNA is TGTGCCAGCAGCTTAGTGGGACTAGCGGGGGGGCTAGAGACCCAGTACTTC. The entire variable domain, with the rest obtained from reference TRBV11-2 and TRBJ2-5, is as follows: EAGVAQSPRYKIIEKRQSVAFWCNPISGHATLYWYQQILGQGPKLLIQFQNNGVVDDSQLPKDRFSAERLKGVDSTLKIQPAKLEDSAVYLCASSLVGLAGGLETQYFGPGTRLLVL.